The clone carrying this T cell receptor (beta chain) was seen once. Its antigen is unknown. The data are from a study of shared clonotypes between healthy human individuals. Per germline, CDR1 SGHDT and CDR2 YYEEEE. Trimming cost V 0 bases and J 4 bases; bases outside gene matches: 7. The CDR3 sequence is 16 residues long. Sequencing was performed with immunoSEQ multiplex PCR; in TCRdb, only in-frame clones are kept and a portion is missing. Of around 2.5 million clones in the sample, roughly 93% are singletons; the top ten hold about 0.34%. Study-wide findings and caveats: The naive CD4 repertoires of several donors were compared, and approximately 5.3% of clonotypes were shared. Even with large depth, rarefaction showed that sorted-subset sequencing was incomplete. Non-shared clonotypes were found to have lower generation probabilities than the clonotypes that were shared by all four of the sorted-subset donors.

This receptor was taken from a man between 18 and 35 years old in good health. Some clones in this sample may be carry-over from other donors' samples. The rearrangement joins TRBV5-6 to TRBJ2-3; TRBD2 matches at 8 bases. Sequencing input: naive CD4+ T cells from PBMCs. Indicated subset: CD45RA+ positively selected. The CDR3 bases are TGTGCCAGCAGCTTGGTATCCAGCGGGAGCCCAGATACGCAGTATTTT. Protein sequence: CASSLVSSGSPDTQYF.